This T cell receptor beta chain was sequenced in a study of T-cell memory formation after mild COVID-19 (dated by TCRdb to the early 2020s). Regarding the research as a whole: TCR sequence clusters from the two donors were largely donor specific. In two donors, T-cell clones that expanded and contracted after mild COVID-19 were followed by sequencing TCRalpha and TCRbeta repertoires longitudinally. Two young, previously healthy adult volunteers, one female and one male, were included in the cohort.

Ficoll-Paque density gradient centrifugation was used to isolate PBMCs. Trimming takes 6 bases off V and 5 bases off J; junction bases not matched to a gene: 16. The CDR3 spans 15 residues, from the cysteine through the phenylalanine. Of all the DNA, just the CDR3 is kept, 45 bases in frame from base 1. Looking up the germline V gene (reference sequence) yields CDR1 DFQATT and CDR2 SNEGSKA. Summary of the overall study and its limitations: Some responding clones were detected in pre-infection memory, which suggested that pre-existing cross-reactive memory T cells had joined the SARS-CoV-2 response. Balanced CD4/CD8 phenotypes were observed for clones contracting from day 15 to 85, whereas a bias towards CD4+ was observed for a second wave of clones expanding from day 15 to 37. Contracting CD4+ clones were located mainly in the CM and EM memory subsets, whereas CD8+ clones were found to be enriched in EMRA. SARS-CoV-2 specificity of the second-wave clones peaking on day 37 was not confirmed. The study covered only a couple of mild cases, and larger cohorts including severe cases with pre-infection samples were considered necessary.

This clonotype was detected only a few times. Its antigen target is currently unknown. There are no base qualities to consult, and no much larger clone falls within one base. The sequencer was an Illumina NovaSeq 6000. Using 5'RACE with constant-segment primers, TCRalpha and TCRbeta cDNA libraries were constructed, with sample barcodes and unique molecular identifiers added in the process. RNA was extracted from every sample with Trizol reagent. Amplification of the libraries took two PCR steps, and the second step added a second sample barcode plus Illumina TruSeq adapters. Sequencing of the libraries was done on an Illumina NovaSeq, producing 2 x 150 bp paired-end reads. The source study handled its data this way. Demultiplexing of reads and collapsing into UMI-guided consensus sequences were performed with migec v1.2.7. Using mixcr v2.1.11, UMI consensuses were aligned to TRA and TRB V and J templates and then assembled into clonotypes. Clonotypes were classified as expanded or contracted when called significant by both edgeR and NoisET, with noise models trained on biological replicates. For edgeR calls, a false discovery rate-adjusted p below 0.01 and a log2 fold-change threshold of 1 were applied. As an exploratory analysis of dynamics, max-normalized trajectories of the 1000 most abundant clonotypes were examined by PCA with hierarchical clustering. Separately sequenced CD4+ and CD8+ repertoires were used to assign a CD4 or CD8 phenotype to each responding clone. TCRdb cleaned the public reads at Q25 with fastp, built clones with MiXCR and kept in-frame beta chains. Rows with one shared CDR3 protein collapse into an entry with the most common genes and DNA. What appears here as the V and J calls and clone size reflects TCRdb's work, not the paper's. This sample gives fewer than 650,000 distinct CDR3 sequences in total; about a fifth of them show up just once. Together, the top ten hold around 7.7% of the sample.

The chain joins TRBV20-1 to TRBJ2-7, and 7 junction bases match TRBD1. This TCR was sampled from an adult woman who had mild COVID-19 (a few samples of this study predate the infection). The sample titles of this study are shuffled in the database, so cell type and time point are left out; the donor was told from shared clones. Sequenced material: PBMCs or a T cell subset sorted from them (not recorded which). The DNA sequence follows: TGCAGTGCCATCTACCTTGGACAGGAGATCCACGAGCAGTACTTC. Its translation is CSAIYLGQEIHEQYF.